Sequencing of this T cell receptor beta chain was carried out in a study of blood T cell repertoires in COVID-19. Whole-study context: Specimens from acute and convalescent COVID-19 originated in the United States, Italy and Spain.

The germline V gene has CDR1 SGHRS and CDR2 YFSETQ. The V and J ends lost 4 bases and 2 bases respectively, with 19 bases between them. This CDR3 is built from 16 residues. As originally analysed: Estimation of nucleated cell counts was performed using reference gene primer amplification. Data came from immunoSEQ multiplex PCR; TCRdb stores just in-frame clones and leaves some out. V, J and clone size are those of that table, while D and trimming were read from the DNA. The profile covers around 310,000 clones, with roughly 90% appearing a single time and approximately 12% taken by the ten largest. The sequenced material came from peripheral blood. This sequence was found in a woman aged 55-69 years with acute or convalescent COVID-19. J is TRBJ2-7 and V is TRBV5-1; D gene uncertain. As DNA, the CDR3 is TGCGCCAGCAGCCCAGGTTTTGGTGGGCAGGCCTACGAGCAGTACTTC. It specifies CASSPGFGGQAYEQYF.